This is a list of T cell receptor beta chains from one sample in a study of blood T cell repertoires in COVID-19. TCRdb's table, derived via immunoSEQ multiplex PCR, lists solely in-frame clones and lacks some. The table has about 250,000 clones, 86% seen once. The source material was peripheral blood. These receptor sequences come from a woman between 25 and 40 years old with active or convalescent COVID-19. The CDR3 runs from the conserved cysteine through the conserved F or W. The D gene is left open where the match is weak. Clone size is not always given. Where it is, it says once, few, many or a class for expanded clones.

cdr3_nt: TGTGCCAGCAGCTTAACGGGAGCTAGCGCGACAGATACGCAGTATTTT
cdr3_aa: CASSLTGASATDTQYF
clone_size: .
j_call: TRBJ2-3
d_call: .
v_call: TRBV7-3

cdr3_nt: TGTGCCAGCAGCTTGGGTAGCGTCCACGAGCAGTACTTC
cdr3_aa: CASSLGSVHEQYF
clone_size: .
j_call: TRBJ2-7
d_call: .
v_call: TRBV7-9

cdr3_nt: TGTGCCAGCAGTTTGGATGGAGCGGGAGAGCAGTACTTC
cdr3_aa: CASSLDGAGEQYF
clone_size: .
j_call: TRBJ2-7
d_call: TRBD2
v_call: TRBV27

cdr3_nt: TGTGCCAGCAGCTTAGGGGGGGTCTTGAGGATGAACACTGAAGCTTTCTTT
cdr3_aa: CASSLGGVLRMNTEAFF
clone_size: .
j_call: TRBJ1-1
d_call: .
v_call: TRBV7-9

cdr3_nt: TGTGCCAGCAGCTTAGTGGAGGTACCTGAAGCTTTCTTT
cdr3_aa: CASSLVEVPEAFF
clone_size: .
j_call: TRBJ1-1
d_call: .
v_call: TRBV7-2

cdr3_nt: TGCGCCAGCAGCTTGGGACAGGGGTCCTCTGAAGCTTTCTTT
cdr3_aa: CASSLGQGSSEAFF
clone_size: few
j_call: TRBJ1-1
d_call: TRBD1
v_call: TRBV5-1

cdr3_nt: TGTGCCAGCAGCTTAGGGGGCGGTTCACCCCTCCACTTT
cdr3_aa: CASSLGGGSPLHF
clone_size: .
j_call: TRBJ1-6
d_call: .
v_call: TRBV11-3

cdr3_nt: TGTGCCACCAGTGATTTAGGACAGGGGGATCAGCCCCAGCATTTT
cdr3_aa: CATSDLGQGDQPQHF
clone_size: .
j_call: TRBJ1-5
d_call: TRBD1
v_call: TRBV24-1

cdr3_nt: TGTGCCAGTAGTATCTTTCGTTTAGGGGACACCGGGGAGCTGTTTTTT
cdr3_aa: CASSIFRLGDTGELFF
clone_size: .
j_call: TRBJ2-2
d_call: .
v_call: TRBV19

cdr3_nt: TGTGCCAAAAACAGGGACGGCTACACCTTC
cdr3_aa: CAKNRDGYTF
clone_size: .
j_call: TRBJ1-2
d_call: .
v_call: TRBV11-2

cdr3_nt: TGTGCCAGCTCACGTACTAGTGGCAGGCCCGCAACTAATGAAAAACTGTTTTTT
cdr3_aa: CASSRTSGRPATNEKLFF
clone_size: .
j_call: TRBJ1-4
d_call: .
v_call: TRBV18

cdr3_nt: TGCGCCAGCAGCGCAACAGGGGTGCGCACTGAAGCTTTCTTT
cdr3_aa: CASSATGVRTEAFF
clone_size: once
j_call: TRBJ1-1
d_call: TRBD1
v_call: TRBV5-1

cdr3_nt: TGTGCCAGCAGCTCCCGGACAGGGAAAAAGGCAGATACGCAGTATTTT
cdr3_aa: CASSSRTGKKADTQYF
clone_size: .
j_call: TRBJ2-3
d_call: TRBD1
v_call: TRBV7-9

cdr3_nt: TGTGCCAGCAGCCAAGGAGCGGGGGACCAAGAGACCCAGTACTTC
cdr3_aa: CASSQGAGDQETQYF
clone_size: .
j_call: TRBJ2-5
d_call: TRBD2
v_call: TRBV3-1/TRBV3-2

cdr3_nt: TGTGCCAGCAGCTTGACCGGGACAGGTTCTAATCAGCCCCAGCATTTT
cdr3_aa: CASSLTGTGSNQPQHF
clone_size: .
j_call: TRBJ1-5
d_call: TRBD1
v_call: TRBV7-8

cdr3_nt: TGCGCCAGCAGCCAGAGGACAGGGGACTTCGATACGCAGTATTTT
cdr3_aa: CASSQRTGDFDTQYF
clone_size: .
j_call: TRBJ2-3
d_call: TRBD1
v_call: TRBV4-3

cdr3_nt: TGTGCCAGTAGTATAGGTCTCACTGAAGCTTTCTTT
cdr3_aa: CASSIGLTEAFF
clone_size: .
j_call: TRBJ1-1
d_call: .
v_call: TRBV19

cdr3_nt: TGTGCCACCAGCAGAGTTGCGGGGGAGGCCGGGGAGCTGTTTTTT
cdr3_aa: CATSRVAGEAGELFF
clone_size: .
j_call: TRBJ2-2
d_call: TRBD2
v_call: TRBV15

cdr3_nt: TGTGCCAGCAGTGAGTCAGGGGGCTCCCTCTGGGCCGAAGATACGCAGTATTTT
cdr3_aa: CASSESGGSLWAEDTQYF
clone_size: .
j_call: TRBJ2-3
d_call: TRBD1
v_call: TRBV2

cdr3_nt: TGTGCCAGCAGTTACCTGACAGGGTTCAATCAGCCCCAGCATTTT
cdr3_aa: CASSYLTGFNQPQHF
clone_size: .
j_call: TRBJ1-5
d_call: TRBD1
v_call: TRBV6-2/TRBV6-3

cdr3_nt: TGTGCCAGCAGACAGGGTTACACAGATACGCAGTATTTT
cdr3_aa: CASRQGYTDTQYF
clone_size: once
j_call: TRBJ2-3
d_call: .
v_call: TRBV21-1

cdr3_nt: TGTGCCAGCAGCTTTAAGACAGGGGGCCAAGAGACCCAGTACTTC
cdr3_aa: CASSFKTGGQETQYF
clone_size: .
j_call: TRBJ2-5
d_call: TRBD1
v_call: TRBV7-9

cdr3_nt: TGTGCCAGCAGTAAAGCGGGGGCGCTGGGGCGTGAGCAGTTCTTC
cdr3_aa: CASSKAGALGREQFF
clone_size: .
j_call: TRBJ2-1
d_call: TRBD2
v_call: TRBV27

cdr3_nt: TGTGCCAGTAGTCCCCCGGGTCGGGGTCAGCCCCAGCATTTT
cdr3_aa: CASSPPGRGQPQHF
clone_size: .
j_call: TRBJ1-5
d_call: .
v_call: TRBV19

cdr3_nt: TGTGCCAGCAGCTTAGCAGGGGCCACAGATACGCAGTATTTT
cdr3_aa: CASSLAGATDTQYF
clone_size: .
j_call: TRBJ2-3
d_call: .
v_call: TRBV7-9